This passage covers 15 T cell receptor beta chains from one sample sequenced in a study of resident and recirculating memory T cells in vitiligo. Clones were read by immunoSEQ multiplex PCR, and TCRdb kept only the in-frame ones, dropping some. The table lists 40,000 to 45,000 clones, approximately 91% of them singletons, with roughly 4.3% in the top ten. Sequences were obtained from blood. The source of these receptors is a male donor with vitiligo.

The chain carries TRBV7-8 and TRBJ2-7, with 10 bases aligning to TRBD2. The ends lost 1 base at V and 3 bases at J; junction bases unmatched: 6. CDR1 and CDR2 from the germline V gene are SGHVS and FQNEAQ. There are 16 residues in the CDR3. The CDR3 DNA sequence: TGTGCCAGCAGCTTAGGTCGAGCGGGGGGGAACTACGAGCAGTACTTC. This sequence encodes CASSLGRAGGNYEQYF.

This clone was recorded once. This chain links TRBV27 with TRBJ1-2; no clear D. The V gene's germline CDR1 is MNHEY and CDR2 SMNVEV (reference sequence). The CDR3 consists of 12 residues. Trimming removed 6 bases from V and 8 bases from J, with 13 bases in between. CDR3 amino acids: CASSDQRYGYTF. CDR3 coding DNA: TGTGCCAGCAGCGACCAGAGGTACGGCTACACCTTC.

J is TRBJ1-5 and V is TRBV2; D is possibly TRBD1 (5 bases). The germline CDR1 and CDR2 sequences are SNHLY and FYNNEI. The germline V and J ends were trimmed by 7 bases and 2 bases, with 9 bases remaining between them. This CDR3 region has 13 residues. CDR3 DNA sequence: TGTGCCAGCAAAGGGGTTGGCAATCAGCCCCAGCATTTT. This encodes CASKGVGNQPQHF.

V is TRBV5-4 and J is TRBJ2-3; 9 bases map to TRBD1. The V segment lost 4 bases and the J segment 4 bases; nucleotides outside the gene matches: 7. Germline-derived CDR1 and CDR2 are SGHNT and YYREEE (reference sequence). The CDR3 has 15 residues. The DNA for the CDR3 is TGTGCCAGCAGCCGACAGGGGGGGTGGTCAGATACGCAGTATTTT. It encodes CASSRQGGWSDTQYF.

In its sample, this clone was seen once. The CDR3 protein is CASSSSGGAADTQYF. DNA of the CDR3: TGTGCCAGCAGTAGCAGCGGGGGGGCGGCAGATACGCAGTATTTT. The chain combines TRBV6-6 with TRBJ2-3; 10 bases are a match to TRBD2. The V segment lost 5 bases and the J segment 4 bases; nucleotides outside the gene matches: 6. This CDR3 has 15 residues. Looked up from germline, CDR1 is MNHNY and CDR2 is SVGAGI (reference sequence).

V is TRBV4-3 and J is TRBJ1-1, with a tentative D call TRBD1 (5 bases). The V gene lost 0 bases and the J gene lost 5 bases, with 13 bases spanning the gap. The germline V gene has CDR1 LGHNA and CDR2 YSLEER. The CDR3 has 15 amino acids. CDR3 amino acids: CASSQEGTGGTEAFF. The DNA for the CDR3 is TGCGCCAGCAGCCAAGAGGGGACCGGGGGGACTGAAGCTTTCTTT.

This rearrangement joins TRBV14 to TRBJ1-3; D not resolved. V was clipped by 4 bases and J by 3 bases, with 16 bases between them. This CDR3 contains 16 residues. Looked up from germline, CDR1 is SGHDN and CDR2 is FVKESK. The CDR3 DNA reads TGTGCCAGCAGCCCCAGGCGGGGTTCCCTTGGAAACACCATATATTTT. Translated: CASSPRRGSLGNTIYF.

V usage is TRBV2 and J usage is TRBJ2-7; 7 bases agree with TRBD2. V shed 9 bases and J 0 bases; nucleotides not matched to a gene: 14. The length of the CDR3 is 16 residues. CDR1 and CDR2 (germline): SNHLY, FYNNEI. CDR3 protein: CASTWSPGTNSYEQYF. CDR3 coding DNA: TGTGCCAGTACATGGTCCCCCGGGACTAACTCCTACGAGCAGTACTTC.

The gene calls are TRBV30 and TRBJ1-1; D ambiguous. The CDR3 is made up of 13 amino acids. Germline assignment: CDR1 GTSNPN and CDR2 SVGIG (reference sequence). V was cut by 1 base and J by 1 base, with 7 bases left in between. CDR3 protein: CAWSGRRNTEAFF. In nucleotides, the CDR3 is TGTGCCTGGAGTGGTCGGAGGAACACTGAAGCTTTCTTT.

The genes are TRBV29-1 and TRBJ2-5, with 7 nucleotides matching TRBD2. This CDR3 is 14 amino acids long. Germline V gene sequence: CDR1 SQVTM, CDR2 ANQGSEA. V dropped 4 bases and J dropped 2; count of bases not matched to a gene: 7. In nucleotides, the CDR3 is TGCAGCGTTGTAGAGCGGGGTGGGCAAGAGACCCAGTACTTC. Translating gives CSVVERGGQETQYF.

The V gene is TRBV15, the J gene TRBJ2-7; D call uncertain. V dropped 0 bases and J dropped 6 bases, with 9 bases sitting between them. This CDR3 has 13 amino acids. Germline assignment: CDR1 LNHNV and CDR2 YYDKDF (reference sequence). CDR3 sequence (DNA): TGTGCCACCAGCAGAGAGGCTCGTCGCGAGCAGTACTTC. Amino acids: CATSREARREQYF.

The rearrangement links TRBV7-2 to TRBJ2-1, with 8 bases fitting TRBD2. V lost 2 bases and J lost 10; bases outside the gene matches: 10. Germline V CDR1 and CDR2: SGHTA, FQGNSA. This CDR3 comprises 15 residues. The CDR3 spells CASSLIPSGGWEQFF. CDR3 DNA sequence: TGTGCCAGCAGCTTAATACCGTCGGGGGGGTGGGAGCAGTTCTTC.

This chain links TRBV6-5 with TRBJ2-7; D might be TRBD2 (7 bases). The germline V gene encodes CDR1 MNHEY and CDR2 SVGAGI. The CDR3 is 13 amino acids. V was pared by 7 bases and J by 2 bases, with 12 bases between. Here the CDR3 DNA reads TGTGCCAGCACCAAGGGGGGGGCCTACGAGCAGTACTTC. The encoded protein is CASTKGGAYEQYF.

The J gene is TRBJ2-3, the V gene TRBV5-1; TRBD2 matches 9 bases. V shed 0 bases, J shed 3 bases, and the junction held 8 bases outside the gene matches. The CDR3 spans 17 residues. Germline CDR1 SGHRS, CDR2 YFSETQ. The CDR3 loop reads CASSLARAGGLTDTQYF. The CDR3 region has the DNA TGCGCCAGCAGCTTGGCCAGGGCGGGGGGGCTTACAGATACGCAGTATTTT.

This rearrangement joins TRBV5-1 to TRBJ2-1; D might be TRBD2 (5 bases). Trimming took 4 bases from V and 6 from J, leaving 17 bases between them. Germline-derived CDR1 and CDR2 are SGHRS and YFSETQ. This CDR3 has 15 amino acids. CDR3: CASSPVLAQTNEQFF. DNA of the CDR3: TGCGCCAGCAGCCCTGTGCTAGCCCAAACCAATGAGCAGTTCTTC.